What follows are 2 T cell receptor beta chains derived from one specimen sequenced in a study of blood T cells in healthy people across ages. A sample-barcoded 5' primer and a J-beta primer mix were used in a second PCR of roughly 7 to 11 cycles. TCRdb re-derived calls from the 5' RACE reads in MiXCR, one entry per CDR3 protein. The data show under 1 million distinct CDR3 sequences, under 45% seen once. Sequenced sample: blood. The receptors derive from a man in his 60s in good health.

The table lists this clonotype with a few counts. The V call is TRBV11-2, the J call TRBJ1-6; D is uncertain. Trimming stripped 5 bases from V and 8 bases from J, with 10 bases between. This CDR3 spans 13 amino acids. In germline, CDR1 is SGHAT, CDR2 FQNNGV. The CDR3: CASSVYTDSPLHF. The CDR3 DNA reads as TGTGCCAGCAGCGTCTACACGGATTCACCCCTCCACTTT.

This clonotype has more than one count but fewer than ten. The rearrangement links TRBV5-1 to TRBJ2-3; D perhaps matches TRBD2 (5 bases). Germline V gene sequence: CDR1 SGHRS, CDR2 YFSETQ. V was cut by 1 base and J by 6 bases, with 18 bases left in between. CDR3 size: 16 residues. The CDR3 is CASSLRLPDTGDTQYF. The CDR3, as DNA: TGCGCCAGCAGCTTGCGATTACCTGACACGGGGGATACGCAGTATTTT.